The 29 T cell receptor beta chains below were found in one sample sequenced in a study of regulatory T cells in long-lasting Graves disease. Time point indicated: persistent/refractory GD, antithyroid drugs over 5 years with positive TRAb. The TCR library was made from RNA that had been extracted from PBMCs in TRIzol. For TCR beta, libraries came from iRepertoire HTBI primers and Arm-PCR of CDR3 regions. TCRdb called the multiplex PCR reads again in MiXCR, with one record for every CDR3 protein. The repertoire holds a few hundred thousand distinct CDR3 sequences, with roughly 21% as singletons. The sample consisted of peripheral blood mononuclear cells (PBMCs), taken when the disease was refractory, from a patient treated with antithyroid drugs. The receptor source for this set is a female donor with Graves disease.

The gene calls are TRBV5-1 and TRBJ1-1; TRBD1 agrees at 9 bases. This CDR3 is 16 amino acids long. V trimming: 4 bases; J trimming: 6 bases; junction bases outside the gene matches: 13. CDR1 and CDR2 (germline): SGHRS, YFSETQ. The CDR3 is CASSGGIGTGFPEAFF. DNA of the CDR3: TGCGCCAGCAGCGGAGGGATCGGGACAGGGTTCCCTGAAGCTTTCTTT. Drawing the rest from reference TRBV5-1 and TRBJ1-1, the complete variable domain is KAGVTQTPRYLIKTRGQQVTLSCSPISGHRSVSWYQQTPGQGLQFLFEYFSETQRNKGNFPGRFSGRQFSNSRSEMNVSTLELGDSALYLCASSGGIGTGFPEAFFGQGTRLTVV.

As for this clonotype: Being one base from a much bigger clone, this may be a read error. The rearrangement links TRBV6-5 to TRBJ1-1; D is undetermined. CDR1 and CDR2 from the germline V gene are MNHEY and SVGAGI. The CDR3 length is 15 residues. The CDR3 bases are TGTGCCAACAGTTCTAGTTCGACGAGAGGGACTGAAGCTTTCTTT. This codes for CANSSSSTRGTEAFF.

This clonotype has at least ten counts. Here the CDR3 DNA reads TGCAGCGTGAGGGGACAGCCTTTAGCCAAAAACATTCAGTACTTC. Amino acids: CSVRGQPLAKNIQYF. The V call is TRBV29-1, the J call TRBJ2-4, with 7 bases that match TRBD1. Germline V gene lookup returns CDR1 SQVTM and CDR2 ANQGSEA. This CDR3 spans 15 amino acids. The V and J ends lost 6 bases and 0 bases, in that order; junction bases with no gene match: 8.

The V gene is TRBV27, the J gene TRBJ2-3; D may be TRBD1 (6 bases). CDR1 is MNHEY and CDR2 is SMNVEV in the germline V gene (reference sequence). The germline V and J ends were trimmed by 6 bases and 2 bases, with 15 bases remaining between them. This CDR3 is built from 15 residues. The CDR3 reads CASRLTRGHTDTQYF. The CDR3 DNA is TGTGCCAGCAGGTTAACCAGGGGACACACAGATACGCAGTATTTT.

Points on this clonotype: This clone may be a read error of a much larger clone one base away. This CDR3 is missing its conserved last phenylalanine or tryptophan, likely due to a read error. This chain links TRBV6-1 with TRBJ2-5; 10 bases match TRBD1. Germline CDR1 and CDR2: MNHNS and SASEGT. J lost 4 bases, V lost 6 bases, and 8 bases had no gene match. The length of the CDR3 is 15 residues. In DNA form, the CDR3 reads TGTGCCAGCAGCTTGGGACAGGGGACAGGAGAGACCCAGTACTCC. Amino acids: CASSLGQGTGETQYS.

This clonotype has ten or more counts. The V call is TRBV13, the J call TRBJ2-5, with 10 nucleotides matching TRBD2. The CDR3 has 16 residues. CDR1 and CDR2 (germline): PRHDT, FYEKMQ (reference sequence). V trimming: 4 bases; J trimming: 2 bases; junction bases outside the gene matches: 7. The CDR3 DNA is TGTGCCAGCAGCTCTGTTCAGCGGGGGGGACAAGAGACCCAGTACTTC. It is translated as CASSSVQRGGQETQYF.

Only a few counts were recorded for this clonotype. This chain links TRBV24-1 with TRBJ2-2; D is unresolved. CDR3 length: 16 residues. The V gene lost 3 bases and the J gene lost 0 bases, with 10 bases spanning the gap. Germline CDR1 KGHDR, CDR2 SFDVKD. The chain's CDR3 is CATSDPIAANTGELFF. The CDR3 nucleotides read TGTGCCACCAGTGATCCAATAGCAGCGAACACCGGGGAGCTGTTTTTT.

This clonotype was found many times. The rearrangement links TRBV28 to TRBJ1-5; weak D call: TRBD1 (5 bases). This CDR3 is built from 18 residues. Trimming took off 6 bases at V and 0 bases at J, with 21 bases between the two ends. CDR1 is MDHEN and CDR2 is SYDVKM in the germline V gene. The CDR3 loop is CASSTTSGQIDSNQPQHF. The CDR3 DNA sequence: TGTGCCAGCAGCACAACCTCAGGGCAGATAGATAGCAATCAGCCCCAGCATTTT.

The CDR3 spells CASSLNIRTSGETQYF. DNA of the CDR3: TGCGCCAGCAGCTTAAATATTAGGACTAGCGGGGAGACCCAGTACTTC. J is TRBJ2-5 and V is TRBV5-1; TRBD2 agrees at 11 bases. Germline lookup yields CDR1 SGHRS and CDR2 YFSETQ. The junction had 8 bases not matched to a gene; V was cut back by 2 bases and J by 5 bases. The CDR3 has 16 amino acids.

This clonotype was seen at least ten times. The chain carries TRBV12-3 or TRBV12-4 and TRBJ1-5; D perhaps matches TRBD1 (5 bases). Trimming cost V 0 bases and J 4 bases, with 10 bases left between them. The CDR3 has 15 residues. CDR3 DNA sequence: TGTGCCAGCAGTTTAGCGCGCCAGGGTAATCAGCCCCAGCATTTT. Its protein product is CASSLARQGNQPQHF.

This clonotype has a count of ten or more. The V and J genes are TRBV28 and TRBJ1-6; 8 bases agree with TRBD1. The germline V gene has CDR1 MDHEN and CDR2 SYDVKM. With 7 bases clipped from V and 9 bases from J, the junction kept 11 bases outside the gene matches. This CDR3 has 15 amino acids. The CDR3 protein is CASTPIRGLRSPLHF. CDR3 coding DNA: TGTGCCAGCACCCCCATCAGGGGGCTTCGTTCACCCCTCCACTTT.

This clonotype has a count of ten or more. This chain joins TRBV28 and TRBJ1-6; unclear D gene. The V gene's germline CDR1 is MDHEN and CDR2 SYDVKM. V lost 3 bases and J lost 4, with 13 bases in between. CDR3 length equals 16 residues. CDR3 in DNA: TGTGCCAGCAGTTTGGAGCCGGGCCTGTATAATTCACCCCTCCACTTT. This sequence encodes CASSLEPGLYNSPLHF.

This clonotype was counted only a few times. This chain uses TRBV6-2 or TRBV6-3 with TRBJ1-1, with 7 bases fitting TRBD1. The germline V gene has CDR1 MNHEY and CDR2 SVGEGT. Unmatched junction bases numbered 7, after V lost 2 bases and J lost 1 base. The CDR3 is 16 amino acids. The CDR3, as DNA: TGTGCCAGCAGTTACACCCGACAGGGATGGAACACTGAAGCTTTCTTT. It specifies CASSYTRQGWNTEAFF.

Points on this clonotype: One base away lies a much larger clone, so this may be a sequencing read error. The chain links TRBV3-1 to TRBJ2-5; 12 bases match TRBD2. Germline-derived CDR1 and CDR2 are LGHDT and YNNKEL (reference sequence). There are 16 residues in the CDR3. The chain's CDR3 is CASSQPLAGGQEAQYF. The CDR3 bases are TGTGCCAGCAGCCAACCACTAGCGGGGGGCCAAGAGGCCCAGTACTTC.

This clonotype has a handful of counts. V is TRBV19 and J is TRBJ2-5, with D tentatively TRBD2 (5 bases). Between the trimmed V and J ends, which lost 2 bases and 1 base, there was a span of 8 bases. CDR1 is LNHDA, CDR2 SQIVND, per germline (reference sequence). There are 14 residues in the CDR3. The CDR3 here is CASSILGAQETQYF. CDR3 coding DNA: TGTGCCAGTAGTATATTGGGAGCCCAAGAGACCCAGTACTTC.

This clonotype was seen repeatedly, ten times or more. The gene calls are TRBV20-1 and TRBJ1-2; 9 nucleotides agree with TRBD1. Trimming removed 2 bases from V and 2 bases from J; junction bases left unmatched: 9. The CDR3 totals 16 residues. Germline CDR1 is DFQATT and CDR2 is SNEGSKA (reference sequence). The DNA of the CDR3 is TGCAGTGCTAGATACAACTCCGGGACAGGGAACTATGGCTACACCTTC. Translating it yields CSARYNSGTGNYGYTF.

This clonotype was counted many times. The chain is built from TRBV28 and TRBJ2-7; 7 nucleotides match TRBD1. CDR1 and CDR2 (germline): MDHEN, SYDVKM. This CDR3 contains 13 residues. V shed 6 bases, J shed 6 bases, and the junction held 8 bases outside the gene matches. This CDR3 is CASRIQGTAEQYF. The CDR3 nucleotides read TGTGCCAGCAGAATACAGGGGACCGCCGAGCAGTACTTC.

This clonotype has just one count. The V and J genes are TRBV10-3 and TRBJ1-2; 8 positions match TRBD1. CDR1 ENHRY and CDR2 SYGVKD come from the germline V gene. V lost 7 bases, J lost 0 bases, and 7 bases stayed unmatched. The CDR3 runs 15 residues. CDR3 residues: CAITRTGTSNYGYTF. In DNA, the CDR3 is TGTGCCATCACTAGGACAGGGACCTCTAACTATGGCTACACCTTC.

As for this clonotype: A junction boundary mismatches the germline segment, possibly from a read error. V and J are TRBV5-1 and TRBJ1-2; D gene uncertain. CDR1 and CDR2 (germline): SGHRS, YFSETQ. This CDR3 has 12 amino acids. CDR3: CASSLDIYGYAF. The CDR3 bases are TGCGCCAGCAGCTTGGATATCTATGGCTACGCCTTC.

In its sample, this clonotype was seen a few times. The chain is built from TRBV13 and TRBJ2-7; a weak D match, TRBD2 (5 bases). Trimming left V 1 base short and J 5 bases short, with 15 bases between. This CDR3 is 15 amino acids long. Germline V gives CDR1 PRHDT, CDR2 FYEKMQ (reference sequence). The CDR3 sequence: CASSLDWVEGHEQYF. DNA for the CDR3: TGTGCCAGCAGCTTAGATTGGGTAGAGGGCCACGAGCAGTACTTC. The complete variable domain, with remaining parts taken from reference TRBV13 and TRBJ2-7, reads AAGVIQSPRHLIKEKRETATLKCYPIPRHDTVYWYQQGPGQDPQFLISFYEKMQSDKGSIPDRFSAQQFSDYHSELNMSSLELGDSALYFCASSLDWVEGHEQYFGPGTRLTVT.

This clonotype was observed many times. The chain joins TRBV30 to TRBJ1-2; D unclear. V was pared by 4 bases and J by 5 bases, with 11 bases between. Germline CDR1 reads GTSNPN; CDR2 reads SVGIG (reference sequence). The CDR3 extends over 12 amino acids. The CDR3: CAWTPGIYGYTF. For the CDR3, the DNA is TGTGCCTGGACTCCAGGAATATATGGCTACACCTTC.

This clonotype was counted between two and nine times. This chain uses TRBV19 with TRBJ1-1; D may be TRBD1 (5 bases). Trimming shortened V by 10 bases and J by 1 base, and 13 bases separated the two germline ends. Germline lookup yields CDR1 LNHDA and CDR2 SQIVND (reference sequence). This CDR3 has 13 amino acids. CDR3 amino acids: CAISTGRNTEAFF. The CDR3 nucleotides are TGTGCCATCTCCACGGGACGGAACACTGAAGCTTTCTTT.

The rearrangement links TRBV7-3 to TRBJ2-1; 12 bases map to TRBD2. The CDR3 contains 16 residues. Looked up from germline, CDR1 is SGHTA and CDR2 is FQGTGA. Losses at the gene ends were 5 bases for V and 1 base for J; bases not matched to a gene: 3. CDR3 bases: TGTGCCAGCAGCGTACTAGCGGGAGGTTCCTACAATGAGCAGTTCTTC. It codes for CASSVLAGGSYNEQFF.

The table lists this clonotype with a count of one. A much larger clone is a single base away; this may be a read error. This chain joins TRBV6-1 and TRBJ2-5; 8 positions match TRBD1. Per germline, CDR1 MNHNS and CDR2 SASEGT. The CDR3 contains 15 residues. The CDR3 region has the DNA TGTGCCGGCAGAACCCACGGACAGGGCCAAGAGACCCAGTACTTC. Translated, it gives CAGRTHGQGQETQYF.

This clonotype has a count of ten or more. This chain links TRBV7-2 with TRBJ1-2, with 8 bases that match TRBD1. The V gene end was trimmed by 1 base and the J gene end by 12 bases; junction bases not matched to a gene: 7. Germline lookup yields CDR1 SGHTA and CDR2 FQGNSA. CDR3 length: 13 amino acids. CDR3 protein: CASSLVADRVDTF. CDR3 DNA: TGTGCCAGCAGCTTAGTGGCGGACAGGGTGGACACCTTC.

This clonotype was detected ten times or more. V and J are TRBV6-2 or TRBV6-3 and TRBJ1-1; D not certain. The germline gives CDR1 MNHEY, CDR2 SVGEGT. Trimming removed 8 bases from V and 7 bases from J, with 14 bases in between. This CDR3 is 12 amino acids long. CDR3 coding DNA: TGTGCCAGCCTTAGGGAACAAGGTGAAGCTTTCTTT. Translated: CASLREQGEAFF.

A few counts support this clonotype. The gene calls are TRBV6-2 or TRBV6-3 and TRBJ1-5; TRBD1 agrees at 8 bases. The CDR3 contains 16 residues. V gave up 5 bases and J gave up 0 bases; unmatched junction bases: 6. Germline CDR1 is MNHEY and CDR2 is SVGEGT. The DNA of the CDR3 is TGTGCCAGCAGTGAAAGGACAGGGCTTAGCAATCAGCCCCAGCATTTT. This translates into CASSERTGLSNQPQHF.

This clonotype has just one count. CDR3 protein: CASSSGPSNTEAFF. The CDR3 region has the DNA TGCGCCAGCAGCTCTGGGCCGTCGAACACTGAAGCTTTCTTT. The chain couples TRBV5-1 to TRBJ1-1; no firm D call. Trimming left V 3 bases short and J 1 base short, with 10 bases between. CDR1 is SGHRS, CDR2 YFSETQ, per germline. The CDR3 spans 14 residues.

The rearrangement uses TRBV6-2 or TRBV6-3 and TRBJ2-7; D possibly corresponds to TRBD2 (6 bases). CDR1 and CDR2 (germline): MNHEY, SVGEGT. The ends were cut back, 6 bases at V and 3 bases at J, with 12 bases in the middle. The CDR3 runs to 13 residues. DNA of the CDR3: TGTGCCAGCAGCAATGGACTAAACTACGAGCAGTACTTC. Translation: CASSNGLNYEQYF.